The 22 T cell receptor beta chains given below trace back to one sample, sequenced in a study of a mutant IDH1 vaccine in newly diagnosed glioma. Generated by immunoSEQ multiplex PCR, the TCRdb table keeps only in-frame clones and is missing some. Of approximately 62,000 clones in the sample, less than 90% were seen once. The antigens of these receptors remain unknown. Time point: week 35, safety follow-up. Alongside topical imiquimod, each dose of vaccine comprised 300 ug of mutant IDH1 20-mer peptide. Sequences were derived from PBMCs, sampled from a glioma patient whose treatment included an IDH1 peptide vaccine. The receptors were gathered from a young man with glioma.

The table lists this clone with a few counts. DNA of the CDR3: TGTGCCAGCAGTTCTCCCGCAACAGGGGCCAACACTGAAGCTTTCTTT. It is translated as CASSSPATGANTEAFF. The gene calls are TRBV28 and TRBJ1-1, with TRBD1 matching 7 bases. Looked up from germline, CDR1 is MDHEN and CDR2 is SYDVKM. The CDR3 runs 16 residues. J was trimmed by 2 bases and V by 4 bases; bases with no gene match: 10.

The gene calls are TRBV7-2 and TRBJ2-5; the D is unclear. This CDR3 region has 12 residues. Germline values: CDR1 SGHTA, CDR2 FQGNSA. V was trimmed by 5 bases and J by 5 bases, leaving 9 bases between them. The CDR3 loop reads CASSGLGETQYF. CDR3 DNA sequence: TGTGCCAGCAGCGGGCTGGGGGAGACCCAGTACTTC.

V is TRBV10-3 and J is TRBJ2-5, with 9 bases lining up with TRBD1. The DNA end is more similar to TRBJ2-7, so the J call may be wrong. CDR1 and CDR2 from the germline V gene are ENHRY and SYGVKD. This CDR3 region has 15 residues. This chain's CDR3 is CAISGADRGPYEQYF. The CDR3 nucleotides are TGTGCCATCAGTGGGGCGGACAGGGGTCCCTACGAGCAGTACTTC.

This rearrangement joins TRBV6-6 to TRBJ1-2; 9 positions match TRBD1. This CDR3 has 15 amino acids. Germline trimming cut 2 bases from V and 7 bases from J; bases unmatched to any gene: 8. Germline CDR1 and CDR2: MNHNY and SVGAGI (reference sequence). The CDR3 here is CASSYPSGQGSGYTF. CDR3 sequence (DNA): TGTGCCAGCAGTTACCCCTCGGGACAGGGTAGTGGCTACACCTTC.

The V gene is TRBV4-1, the J gene TRBJ1-2; D ambiguous. Germline CDR1 reads MGHRA; CDR2 reads YSYEKL. V dropped 4 bases and J dropped 0 bases, with 9 bases sitting between them. The CDR3 covers 14 residues. The DNA for the CDR3 is TGCGCCAGCAGCCTAGGCGGAGCTAACTATGGCTACACCTTC. Its protein is CASSLGGANYGYTF.

The chain has TRBV11-2 and TRBJ1-4, with D possibly TRBD1 on 6 matching bases. Germline V gene lookup returns CDR1 SGHAT and CDR2 FQNNGV. The CDR3 consists of 16 residues. V was shortened by 4 bases and J by 8 bases, with 20 bases between the two germline ends. The CDR3 nucleotides are TGTGCCAGCAGCTCTCATAAACAGGGAGGAGAAGAAAAACTGTTTTTT. It codes for CASSSHKQGGEEKLFF.

This rearrangement joins TRBV6-1 to TRBJ2-7; perhaps TRBD2 as D (6 bases). The CDR3 length is 13 residues. The V gene's germline CDR1 is MNHNS and CDR2 SASEGT. Trimming took off 5 bases at V and 3 bases at J, with 11 bases between the two ends. The CDR3 loop is CASSNIGSYEQYF. The CDR3 nucleotides read TGTGCCAGCAGTAACATCGGGAGCTACGAGCAGTACTTC.

The chain uses TRBV19 and TRBJ2-1, with TRBD1 identical over 8 bases. The CDR3 totals 16 residues. Germline CDR1 and CDR2: LNHDA and SQIVND (reference sequence). The V and J ends lost 3 bases and 2 bases, in that order; junction bases with no gene match: 6. Here the CDR3 DNA reads TGTGCCAGTAGTATCCAGGGGGCGCACCCCTACAATGAGCAGTTCTTC. Its translation: CASSIQGAHPYNEQFF.

V gene TRBV6-1 combines with J gene TRBJ2-2, with D tentatively TRBD1 (8 bases). The CDR3 extends over 15 amino acids. Trimming removed 9 bases from V and 2 bases from J, with 16 bases in between. The V gene's germline CDR1 is MNHNS and CDR2 SASEGT. CDR3 bases: TGTGCCAGGACTCACAGGGGGGGAAACACCGGGGAGCTGTTTTTT. This sequence encodes CARTHRGGNTGELFF.

CDR3 sequence (DNA): TGTGCCAGCAGCTTGGGAAGGGAGACCCAGTACTTC. Its translation is CASSLGRETQYF. The chain recombines TRBV13 with TRBJ2-5; unclear D gene. Germline values: CDR1 PRHDT, CDR2 FYEKMQ (reference sequence). The CDR3 sequence is 12 residues long. With 3 bases removed from V and 5 bases from J, the gap between germline ends came to 7 bases. The variable domain in full, with the rest retrieved from reference TRBV13 and TRBJ2-5, is AAGVIQSPRHLIKEKRETATLKCYPIPRHDTVYWYQQGPGQDPQFLISFYEKMQSDKGSIPDRFSAQQFSDYHSELNMSSLELGDSALYFCASSLGRETQYFGPGTRLLVL.

The chain has TRBV19 and TRBJ2-7, with 10 bases that match TRBD2. V was clipped by 4 bases and J by 2 bases; unmatched bases: 2. CDR1 is LNHDA and CDR2 is SQIVND in the germline V gene (reference sequence). CDR3 length equals 14 residues. The chain's CDR3 is CASSTSGGPYEQYF. The DNA of the CDR3 is TGTGCCAGTAGTACTAGCGGGGGACCCTACGAGCAGTACTTC.

The chain uses TRBV11-3 and TRBJ2-1, with TRBD1 identical over 11 bases. The CDR3 sequence is 15 residues long. CDR1 and CDR2 from the germline V gene are SGHNT and YENEEA. The V segment lost 5 bases and the J segment 3 bases; nucleotides outside the gene matches: 3. The CDR3 DNA follows: TGTGCCAGCAGCCCCGGGACAGGGGGCTACAATGAGCAGTTCTTC. This gives the protein CASSPGTGGYNEQFF.

V gene TRBV11-2 combines with J gene TRBJ2-7; D ambiguous. Trimming took off 4 bases at V and 7 bases at J, with 11 bases between the two ends. CDR3 size: 12 residues. Germline CDR1 is SGHAT and CDR2 is FQNNGV. The CDR3 reads CASSSGTGEQYF. CDR3 coding DNA: TGTGCCAGCAGCTCCGGCACGGGTGAGCAGTACTTC.

V is TRBV9 and J is TRBJ2-2; no clear D. This CDR3 comprises 15 residues. Trimming took 0 bases from V and 6 from J, leaving 12 bases between them. Germline V gives CDR1 SGDLS, CDR2 YYNGEE. The CDR3 protein is CASSVAAAGAGELFF. CDR3 sequence (DNA): TGTGCCAGCAGCGTAGCGGCGGCTGGGGCCGGGGAGCTGTTTTTT. The full variable domain, with the rest looked up from reference TRBV9 and TRBJ2-2, is DSGVTQTPKHLITATGQRVTLRCSPRSGDLSVYWYQQSLDQGLQFLIQYYNGEERAKGNILERFSAQQFPDLHSELNLSSLELGDSALYFCASSVAAAGAGELFFGEGSRLTVL.

In its sample, this clone was seen a few times. The gene calls are TRBV28 and TRBJ1-6; 7 bases line up with TRBD1. Germline V gives CDR1 MDHEN, CDR2 SYDVKM. The CDR3 covers 15 residues. Trimming cost V 5 bases and J 5 bases; bases outside gene matches: 6. CDR3 nucleotide sequence: TGTGCCAGCAGTGGGGGGGACAGAGATAATTCACCCCTCCACTTT. Its protein is CASSGGDRDNSPLHF. Drawing the rest from reference TRBV28 and TRBJ1-6, the complete variable domain is DVKVTQSSRYLVKRTGEKVFLECVQDMDHENMFWYRQDPGLGLRLIYFSYDVKMKEKGDIPEGYSVSREKKERFSLILESASTNQTSMYLCASSGGDRDNSPLHFGNGTRLTVT.

V and J are TRBV11-1 and TRBJ2-1; 12 bases line up with TRBD2. Germline V lookup: CDR1 SGHAT, CDR2 FQDESV (reference sequence). J was trimmed by 0 bases and V by 4 bases; bases with no gene match: 7. This CDR3 region has 18 residues. The CDR3 loop reads CASSSIGLAGSSYNEQFF. CDR3 coding DNA: TGTGCCAGCAGCTCGATAGGACTAGCGGGGAGCTCCTACAATGAGCAGTTCTTC.

J is TRBJ2-7 and V is TRBV10-1, with 9 bases fitting TRBD1. Losses at the gene ends were 4 bases for V and 0 bases for J; bases not matched to a gene: 4. Germline values: CDR1 WNHNN, CDR2 SYGVQD (reference sequence). This CDR3 is built from 15 residues. CDR3 in DNA: TGCGCCAGCAGTGCGACAGGGGGAGGCTCCTACGAGCAGTACTTC. It encodes CASSATGGGSYEQYF.

This chain's CDR3 is CASSWKSTANTGELFF. The CDR3 bases are TGTGCCAGCAGTTGGAAGAGCACCGCGAACACCGGGGAGCTGTTTTTT. This rearrangement joins TRBV2 to TRBJ2-2; D remains ambiguous. V lost 5 bases and J lost 0, with 13 bases in between. The CDR3 length is 16 residues. The germline CDR1 and CDR2 sequences are SNHLY and FYNNEI. Variable domain in full (rest from reference TRBV2 and TRBJ2-2): EPEVTQTPSHQVTQMGQEVILRCVPISNHLYFYWYRQILGQKVEFLVSFYNNEISEKSEIFDDQFSVERPDGSNFTLKIRSTKLEDSAMYFCASSWKSTANTGELFFGEGSRLTVL.

This clone was observed a handful of times. The chain employs TRBV6-1 and TRBJ1-6; TRBD1 might be the D (5 bases). Germline lookup yields CDR1 MNHNS and CDR2 SASEGT. This CDR3 has 13 residues. The V end lost 3 bases, the J end lost 5 bases, and 5 bases lay between the germline ends. The CDR3 nucleotides are TGTGCCAGCAGTGAGACAGATAATTCACCCCTCCACTTT. Protein: CASSETDNSPLHF.

The V call is TRBV7-2, the J call TRBJ2-5; D is tentatively TRBD1 or TRBD2 (5 bases each). V was pared by 1 base and J by 2 bases, with 11 bases between. Germline CDR1 is SGHTA and CDR2 is FQGNSA. The CDR3 contains 15 residues. As DNA, the CDR3 is TGTGCCAGCAGCTTAGGAAGTGGGGGTCAAGAGACCCAGTACTTC. Translating gives CASSLGSGGQETQYF.

The V call is TRBV11-2, the J call TRBJ1-1; D is unclear. The CDR3 is 14 residues long. Trimming cost V 3 bases and J 5 bases, with 13 bases left between them. Germline V gene sequence: CDR1 SGHAT, CDR2 FQNNGV. CDR3 protein: CASSFIKLGTEAFF. Here the CDR3 DNA reads TGTGCCAGCAGCTTTATAAAGTTGGGGACTGAAGCTTTCTTT.

With respect to this clone: The junction differs from germline at one of its ends, possibly a read error. This chain links TRBV2 with TRBJ1-5, with 9 bases identical to TRBD1. The CDR3 is made up of 13 amino acids. Germline-derived CDR1 and CDR2 are SNHLY and FYNNEI. DNA for the CDR3: TGCCAGCAGTGGGGACAGGGAAATCAGCCCCAGCATTTT. It codes for CQQWGQGNQPQHF.